What follows is one T cell receptor beta chain and its context. The antigen is undetermined. A junction boundary mismatches the germline segment, possibly from a read error. The CDR3 is made up of 13 amino acids. The sample belongs to a study of neurological immune-mediated disorders. Study-level results: Private repertoires in all groups were suggested, as expanded clones shared no CDR3 amino acid sequences across subjects. Phylogenetic grouping assigned the repertoires of 18 of 34 multiple sclerosis patients to a single related-CDR3 cluster, representing a possible signature.

PBMCs numbering 2 million and stored at -80 C yielded the unsorted libraries. 5'RACE with 10-nucleotide random UMIs produced the cDNA. One entry per CDR3 protein, called by TCRdb with MiXCR from the 5' RACE reads. The sample holds about 62,000 distinct CDR3 sequences; around 3.8% are singletons and the top ten take over 2%. The chain combines TRBV12-3 or TRBV12-4 with TRBJ1-5; D is unresolved. Source material: PBMCs. This clonotype was obtained from a woman aged 45-65 years with multiple sclerosis. This chain's CDR3 is CASTLSGEQPQNF. The CDR3 DNA sequence: TGTGCCAGCACCCTATCCGGGGAACAGCCCCAGAATTTT.